These 29 T cell receptor delta chains came from one sample sequenced in a study of Vγ9Vδ2 T cells in congenital toxoplasmosis. Template-switch reverse transcription used TRGC- and TRDC-specific primers together in a single tube. Both the TRGC1 and TRGC2 constant genes were targeted by the TRGC primer. TCRdb fed the reads into CATT to redo clone calling. Here the sample spans more than 850 delta-chain clones, approximately 19% being singletons. The sequenced sample consisted of gamma-delta T cells from blood. All receptors derive from a child under 10 years old born to a mother with Toxoplasma gondii infection during pregnancy, either congenitally infected or uninfected (not recorded which).

This clone rates as hyperexpanded. The chain uses TRDV2 and TRDJ2, with 10 bases matching TRDD3. The ends lost 3 bases at V and 5 bases at J; junction bases unmatched: 2. Germline V gene data show CDR1 as GEAIGNYY and CDR2 as EKD. CDR3 length equals 14 residues. The CDR3 protein is CACDVLGDTAQLFF. CDR3 DNA sequence: TGTGCCTGTGACGTACTGGGGGATACAGCACAACTCTTCTTT.

Judged by abundance, this clone is large. This sample includes further DNA sequences coding for the same CDR3. The chain joins TRDV3 to TRDJ1; D remains ambiguous. CDR1 is TVYSNPD, CDR2 GDNSRS, per germline (reference sequence). The V end lost 4 bases, the J end lost 0 bases, and 21 bases lay between the germline ends. The CDR3 runs 16 residues. The CDR3 DNA follows: TGTGCCTATAAAAGGCTTCGCGGACGAGACACCGATAAACTCATCTTT. Its protein product is CAYKRLRGRDTDKLIF.

This clone was seen only a few times. With only one base between it and a far larger clone, this is likely a read error. This chain links TRDV2 with TRDJ2, with TRDD3 identical over 10 bases. The CDR3 is made up of 16 amino acids. Looked up from germline, CDR1 is GEAIGNYY and CDR2 is EKD. CDR3 region: CARDTLGDTLTAQLFF. CDR3 bases: TGTGCCCGTGACACCCTGGGGGATACTTTGACAGCACAACTCTTCTTT.

This clone is large in the sample. The chain recombines TRDV2 with TRDJ1, with D maybe TRDD3 (6 bases). Germline CDR1 GEAIGNYY, CDR2 EKD. The CDR3 is 17 residues long. V gave up 2 bases and J gave up 0 bases, with 18 bases separating them. This CDR3 is CACDILLGDKYTDKLIF. The CDR3 bases are TGTGCCTGTGACATCTTACTGGGAGATAAGTACACCGATAAACTCATCTTT.

A note on this clone: A read error is possible here, since a much larger clone lies one base away. This chain connects TRDV2 to TRDJ2, with D perhaps TRDD3 (6 bases). This CDR3 spans 15 amino acids. CDR1 and CDR2 (germline): GEAIGNYY, EKD. V lost 5 bases, J lost 2 bases, and 14 bases lay in between. DNA for the CDR3: TGTGCCTGTGGCCCTTGGGGGGCCTTGACAGCACAACTCTTCTTT. Protein: CACGPWGALTAQLFF.

This clone is classed as medium-sized (0.01 to 0.1%). The chain is built from TRDV2 and TRDJ2; 11 positions agree with TRDD3. The CDR3 has 17 amino acids. V lost 0 bases, J lost 0 bases, and 2 bases stayed unmatched. Looked up from germline, CDR1 is GEAIGNYY and CDR2 is EKD. Here the CDR3 reads CACDTVGGYALTAQLFF. The CDR3 nucleotides are TGTGCCTGTGACACCGTTGGGGGATACGCTTTGACAGCACAACTCTTCTTT.

To note about this clone: A read error is the likely source, as a far larger clone sits one nucleotide away. V is TRDV1 and J is TRDJ1, with 13 bases aligning to TRDD3. Germline V gives CDR1 TSWWSYY, CDR2 QGS. With V trimmed by 3 bases and J by 0 bases, 31 bases remained unmatched. The CDR3 extends over 26 amino acids. The CDR3 region has the DNA TGTGCTCTTGGGGATCCCATTTTTCTACTAAGTATCGTACTGGGGGATACGATGGGGGACACCGATAAACTCATCTTT. It encodes CALGDPIFLLSIVLGDTMGDTDKLIF.

A note on this clone: Only one base separates this from a far larger clonotype, so it likely reflects a read error. In the same sample, other DNA sequences code for this CDR3. The chain couples TRDV3 to TRDJ1; D not resolved. The germline gives CDR1 TVYSNPD, CDR2 GDNSRS (reference sequence). CDR3 length equals 16 residues. Here the CDR3 DNA reads TGTGCTTATAAAAGGCTTCGCGGACGAGACACCGATAAACTCATCTTT. This encodes CAYKRLRGRDTDKLIF.

For this clone: The TCRdb record carries a much larger clone's protein, which differs from this DNA's translation at residue 9; a read error is the likely cause, and the protein listed here is the DNA translation. This chain connects TRDV2 to TRDJ3, with 10 bases identical to TRDD3. V shed 4 bases and J 1 base; nucleotides not matched to a gene: 6. Per the germline V gene, CDR1 is GEAIGNYY and CDR2 is EKD. The CDR3 runs to 18 residues. Written as DNA, the CDR3 is TGTGCCTGTGAATTGCTGGGGGATATGTCCTGGGACACCCGACAGATGTTTTTC. This translates into CACELLGDMSWDTRQMFF.

In the case of this clone: It may be a read error: a sequence one base away is much more abundant. The V gene is TRDV1, the J gene TRDJ1; TRDD3 aligns across 12 bases. The V segment lost 0 bases and the J segment 3 bases; nucleotides outside the gene matches: 23. The V gene's germline CDR1 is TSWWSYY and CDR2 QGS. This CDR3 is 23 amino acids long. CDR3 in DNA: TGTGCTCTTGGGGAACTAGAGAGACTTTCCTTCTGGGGGATACGCAAAAGGCCCGATAAACTCATCTTT. Amino acid sequence: CALGELERLSFWGIRKRPDKLIF.

A note on this clone: One base separates it from a far larger clone, so it is likely a read error. The gene calls are TRDV2 and TRDJ3; TRDD3 matches at 13 bases. Losses at the gene ends were 2 bases for V and 2 bases for J; bases not matched to a gene: 5. This CDR3 spans 19 amino acids. Germline V gives CDR1 GEAIGNYY, CDR2 EKD. The CDR3, as DNA: TGTGCCTGTGACAAAGTACTGGGGGATACGGCCTGGGACACCCGACAGATGTTTTTC. It specifies CACDKVLGDTAWDTRQMFF.

As to this clone: This likely reflects a read error, since a far larger clone is one base away. The chain is built from TRDV1 and TRDJ2; 12 bases match TRDD3. Germline CDR1 TSWWSYY, CDR2 QGS. The length of the CDR3 is 26 residues. Losses at the gene ends were 0 bases for V and 4 bases for J; bases not matched to a gene: 30. CDR3 in amino acids: CALGELLASPTIYAYWGIHTTAQLFF. In DNA, the CDR3 is TGTGCTCTTGGGGAACTATTAGCCTCCCCGACGATCTATGCATACTGGGGGATACATACGACAGCACAACTCTTCTTT.

This clone is termed medium-sized. J is TRDJ3 and V is TRDV2; 8 nucleotides match TRDD3. Germline V gene data show CDR1 as GEAIGNYY and CDR2 as EKD. The J segment lost 0 bases and the V segment lost 2 bases, leaving 5 bases of the junction unmatched. The CDR3 contains 18 residues. The CDR3 loop is CACDRLGDRSWDTRQMFF. DNA for the CDR3: TGTGCCTGTGACAGGCTGGGGGACCGCTCCTGGGACACCCGACAGATGTTTTTC.

Judged by abundance, this clone is medium-sized. The chain links TRDV1 to TRDJ1; 11 nucleotides agree with TRDD3. Germline V gene data show CDR1 as TSWWSYY and CDR2 as QGS. The CDR3 has 23 amino acids. The junction had 21 bases not matched to a gene; V was cut back by 0 bases and J by 0 bases. Here the CDR3 reads CALGELPAFWLGDTIPYTDKLIF. The DNA for the CDR3 is TGTGCTCTTGGGGAACTACCGGCCTTCTGGCTGGGGGATACCATCCCATACACCGATAAACTCATCTTT.

A note on this clone: TCRdb pairs this DNA with a much larger clone's protein that differs at residue 6, likely a read error; the protein shown was translated from the DNA. V is TRDV1 and J is TRDJ1; no clear D. The CDR3 sequence is 18 residues long. Trimming cost V 1 base and J 0 bases, with 18 bases left between them. Germline lookup yields CDR1 TSWWSYY and CDR2 QGS. The CDR3 here is CALGEHSAPPPDTDKLIF. For the CDR3, the DNA is TGTGCTCTTGGGGAACATTCTGCCCCACCTCCGGACACCGATAAACTCATCTTT.

Relative to its sample, this clone is medium-sized (0.01 to 0.1%). The gene calls are TRDV2 and TRDJ2; 12 nucleotides agree with TRDD3. The V and J ends lost 0 bases and 5 bases, in that order; junction bases with no gene match: 3. CDR1 and CDR2 (germline): GEAIGNYY, EKD. The CDR3 runs to 16 residues. CDR3 amino acids: CACDTLGDTPTAQLFF. The CDR3 nucleotides read TGTGCCTGTGACACCCTGGGGGATACGCCTACAGCACAACTCTTCTTT.

The V and J genes are TRDV1 and TRDJ1, with a possible D match to TRDD3 (6 bases). The ends were cut back, 2 bases at V and 3 bases at J, with 22 bases in the middle. This CDR3 is built from 18 residues. The germline gives CDR1 TSWWSYY, CDR2 QGS. CDR3 sequence (DNA): TGTGCTCTTGGGGAAAATTCTGGCGCTGGGGTCGGGGCCGATAAACTCATCTTT. Its translation: CALGENSGAGVGADKLIF.

The sample holds a few counts of this clone. A far bigger clonotype differs at one base, so this is likely a read error. Other nucleotide sequences in the sample specify the same CDR3. The chain has TRDV1 and TRDJ1; 11 nucleotides line up with TRDD3. The CDR3 is 21 residues long. V lost 0 bases to trimming and J lost 10 bases; unmatched junction nucleotides: 25. The V gene's germline CDR1 is TSWWSYY and CDR2 QGS. The CDR3 is CALGELRSRMIFLLGDKGLIF. The CDR3 DNA follows: TGTGCTCTTGGGGAACTCAGGAGTAGGATGATCTTCCTACTGGGGGATAAAGGACTCATCTTT.

On this clone itself: A read error is possible here, since a much larger clone lies one base away. The gene calls are TRDV2 and TRDJ1, with 7 bases matching TRDD3. This CDR3 has 20 amino acids. V dropped 0 bases and J dropped 7; count of bases not matched to a gene: 25. The germline V gene encodes CDR1 GEAIGNYY and CDR2 EKD. The CDR3 loop reads CACDTVGTAMSTGDRGKLIF. The CDR3 DNA follows: TGTGCCTGTGACACCGTGGGGACTGCCATGAGTACTGGGGACCGGGGTAAACTCATCTTT.

This clone appeared a few times. This likely reflects a read error, since a far larger clone is one base away. V usage is TRDV1 and J usage is TRDJ1; 12 bases agree with TRDD3. The CDR3 spans 22 residues. V lost 1 base and J lost 2; bases outside the gene matches: 20. Per the germline V gene, CDR1 is TSWWSYY and CDR2 is QGS. The CDR3 DNA is TGTGCTCTTGGGGAACCCCTCTTCCTTGCACTGGGGGATACTCTCTGGACCGATAAACTCATCTTT. This translates into CALGEPLFLALGDTLWTDKLIF.

In this sample, this clone turned up once. This probably arose from a read error, given a far larger clone one base away. The same CDR3 can be traced to other DNA sequences in this sample. V usage is TRDV2 and J usage is TRDJ3; 7 bases agree with TRDD3. Per the germline V gene, CDR1 is GEAIGNYY and CDR2 is EKD. CDR3 length: 16 residues. In nucleotides, the CDR3 is TGTGCCTGTGACTGGGGGAGCTCCTGGGACACCAGACAGATGTTTTTC. It codes for CACDWGSSWDTRQMFF.

This clone was detected only a few times. Given a much more abundant clone one base away, this may be a read error. In the same sample, other DNA sequences code for this CDR3. This chain connects TRDV2 to TRDJ1; D is possibly TRDD3 (5 bases). The CDR3 has 13 residues. Per germline, CDR1 GEAIGNYY and CDR2 EKD. The CDR3 here is CACDRIYTDKLIF. The CDR3 DNA follows: TGTGCCTGTGACAGGATATACACCGATAAACTAATCTTT.

Within the sample, this clone is large. The chain links TRAV38-2/DV8 to TRDJ1, with TRDD3 matching over 10 bases. CDR3 length equals 18 residues. Losses at the gene ends were 2 bases for V and 3 bases for J; bases not matched to a gene: 13. Germline V CDR1 and CDR2: TSESDYY, QEAYKQQN. Written as DNA, the CDR3 is TGTGCTTATAGGAGGGGAACAGTACTGGGGGATCGCTCCGATAAACTCATCTTT. This encodes CAYRRGTVLGDRSDKLIF.

By sample share, this clone is large. Other DNA sequences in the sample encode the same CDR3. The chain joins TRDV2 to TRDJ2; TRDD3 agrees at 9 bases. With V trimmed by 0 bases and J by 1 base, 5 bases remained unmatched. The CDR3 sequence is 17 residues long. Germline V gene data show CDR1 as GEAIGNYY and CDR2 as EKD. The CDR3 sequence is CACDTLGDKNLTAQLFF. CDR3 DNA sequence: TGTGCCTGTGACACCTTGGGGGATAAAAATTTGACAGCACAACTCTTCTTT.

This clone is labeled as large. This chain connects TRDV1 to TRDJ1, with TRDD2 identical over 8 bases. V gave up 0 bases and J gave up 0 bases; unmatched junction bases: 30. The CDR3 is made up of 25 amino acids. Germline lookup yields CDR1 TSWWSYY and CDR2 QGS. The CDR3 spells CALGELFLPRELPPVMMDYTDKLIF. CDR3 nucleotides: TGTGCTCTTGGGGAACTCTTCCTACCGAGGGAACTACCCCCAGTCATGATGGATTACACCGATAAACTCATCTTT.

By frequency in the sample, this clone is medium-sized. A much larger clone is a single base away; this may be a read error. The genes are TRDV2 and TRDJ2; 13 bases are shared with TRDD3. The CDR3 consists of 18 residues. CDR1 is GEAIGNYY and CDR2 is EKD in the germline V gene. The chain's CDR3 is CASDGVLGDTALTAQLFF. The CDR3 nucleotides are TGTGCCAGTGACGGGGTACTGGGGGATACGGCTTTGACAGCACAACTCTTCTTT.

For this clone: TCRdb's listed protein matches a much larger clone and diverges from this DNA's translation at residue 10, likely through a read error; the protein shown comes from the DNA. The chain uses TRDV2 and TRDJ3; 9 positions agree with TRDD3. This CDR3 spans 18 amino acids. Germline V gene sequence: CDR1 GEAIGNYY, CDR2 EKD. V dropped 0 bases and J dropped 3; count of bases not matched to a gene: 5. The CDR3 sequence: CACDTVLGEFWDTRQMFF. CDR3 in DNA: TGTGCCTGTGACACCGTACTGGGGGAGTTCTGGGACACCCGACAGATGTTTTTC.

This clone ranks as large (0.1 to 1%). The chain uses TRDV1 and TRDJ1; D gene unclear. Germline V gene data show CDR1 as TSWWSYY and CDR2 as QGS. The CDR3 has 18 residues. The V end lost 3 bases, the J end lost 0 bases, and 20 bases lay between the germline ends. CDR3 loop: CALGDLLRSPGYTDKLIF. The CDR3 DNA is TGTGCTCTTGGGGATCTACTCCGGTCCCCGGGGTACACCGATAAACTCATCTTT.

This clone is deemed medium-sized. V and J are TRDV2 and TRDJ3; 13 nucleotides match TRDD3. The CDR3 covers 19 residues. Unmatched junction bases numbered 4, after V lost 3 bases and J lost 0 bases. Germline CDR1 GEAIGNYY, CDR2 EKD. The CDR3 region is CACDVLGDTRSWDTRQMFF. DNA for the CDR3: TGTGCCTGTGACGTACTGGGGGATACGCGCTCCTGGGACACCCGACAGATGTTTTTC.